The 14 T cell receptor beta chains presented below share a single source sample, sequenced in a study of blood T cell repertoires in COVID-19. The method was immunoSEQ multiplex PCR; TCRdb's version includes in-frame clones alone and lacks a portion of them. Among 200,000 to 250,000 clones, 86% were seen once, and the ten largest hold about 3.1%. Material: PBMCs or T cells enriched from blood (not recorded which). The receptors stem from a woman in her fifties or sixties in a cohort exposed to, infected with or recovered from COVID-19 (not recorded which).

The V and J genes are TRBV6-2 or TRBV6-3 and TRBJ2-7; 11 positions agree with TRBD1. CDR1 is MNHEY and CDR2 is SVGEGT in the germline V gene. The CDR3 has 15 residues. V trimming: 6 bases; J trimming: 7 bases; junction bases outside the gene matches: 11. CDR3 sequence reads: CASSLAGQGAWEQYF. The CDR3 bases are TGTGCCAGCAGCCTTGCCGGACAGGGGGCGTGGGAGCAGTACTTC.

The chain combines TRBV11-2 with TRBJ1-3; weak D call: TRBD1 (5 bases). Germline V lookup: CDR1 SGHAT, CDR2 FQNNGV. The CDR3 covers 14 residues. Trimming took off 3 bases at V and 6 bases at J, with 12 bases between the two ends. CDR3 DNA: TGTGCCAGCAGCTTGCAGGGAGGAGCAAACACCATATATTTT. Translation: CASSLQGGANTIYF.

V and J are TRBV6-2 or TRBV6-3 and TRBJ2-3; TRBD1 aligns across 7 bases. The CDR3 is 15 residues long. The germline CDR1 and CDR2 sequences are MNHEY and SVGEGT. Germline trimming cut 6 bases from V and 0 bases from J; bases unmatched to any gene: 6. DNA for the CDR3: TGTGCCAGCAGCGAAGACAGGGCAAGCACAGATACGCAGTATTTT. Translating it yields CASSEDRASTDTQYF.

The chain links TRBV14 to TRBJ1-1; 8 bases are shared with TRBD1. J was trimmed by 4 bases and V by 4 bases; bases with no gene match: 8. This CDR3 comprises 15 residues. Germline lookup yields CDR1 SGHDN and CDR2 FVKESK. Here the CDR3 reads CASSPLGQVGTEAFF. In DNA, the CDR3 is TGTGCCAGCAGCCCACTGGGACAGGTAGGCACTGAAGCTTTCTTT. The whole variable domain, remainder taken from reference TRBV14 and TRBJ1-1, is EAGVTQFPSHSVIEKGQTVTLRCDPISGHDNLYWYRRVMGKEIKFLLHFVKESKQDESGMPNNRFLAERTGGTYSTLKVQPAELEDSGVYFCASSPLGQVGTEAFFGQGTRLTVV.

The V and J genes are TRBV7-8 and TRBJ2-5; 10 bases are a match to TRBD1. V was clipped by 5 bases and J by 6 bases; unmatched bases: 12. The germline gives CDR1 SGHVS, CDR2 FQNEAQ. CDR3 length: 16 amino acids. The CDR3 region has the DNA TGTGCCAGCAGCACGCGATTCCGGACAGGGGGAAAGACCCAGTACTTC. Translation: CASSTRFRTGGKTQYF.

This chain connects TRBV9 to TRBJ2-3; 12 bases map to TRBD2. The germline V gene encodes CDR1 SGDLS and CDR2 YYNGEE. V dropped 6 bases and J dropped 5; count of bases not matched to a gene: 7. The CDR3 loop spans 15 amino acids. In DNA, the CDR3 is TGTGCCAGCACCCTAGCGGGGGGGCCTAGAGATACGCAGTATTTT. Amino acids: CASTLAGGPRDTQYF.

This chain connects TRBV20-1 to TRBJ1-2; 7 nucleotides line up with TRBD1. V lost 3 bases and J lost 7; bases outside the gene matches: 8. The CDR3 loop spans 13 amino acids. The germline V gene has CDR1 DFQATT and CDR2 SNEGSKA (reference sequence). CDR3 protein: CSASPTGVGGYTF. The CDR3 nucleotides read TGCAGTGCTAGTCCCACAGGGGTGGGTGGCTACACCTTC.

On this clone: At the DNA level, this CDR3 is encoded by other sequences in the same sample as well. V and J are TRBV12-3 or TRBV12-4 and TRBJ1-2, with D possibly TRBD1 on 6 matching bases. Trimming took 5 bases from V and 5 from J, leaving 12 bases between them. CDR3 length: 13 amino acids. CDR3 in amino acids: CASSLGQNYGYTF. Written as DNA, the CDR3 is TGTGCCAGCAGTCTAGGACAGAATTATGGCTACACCTTC.

The chain carries TRBV19 and TRBJ2-5, with 11 bases matching TRBD1. V trimming: 5 bases; J trimming: 4 bases; junction bases outside the gene matches: 6. In germline, CDR1 is LNHDA, CDR2 SQIVND (reference sequence). CDR3 size: 15 residues. The CDR3 region has the DNA TGTGCCAGTAGTTTCTTGGACAGGGGGCCAGAGACCCAGTACTTC. The encoded protein is CASSFLDRGPETQYF.

This clone was seen more than once but under ten times. The chain joins TRBV7-2 to TRBJ1-2, with TRBD1 as a possible D gene (6 bases). This CDR3 is 11 amino acids long. V was trimmed by 4 bases and J by 9 bases, leaving 9 bases between them. Germline-derived CDR1 and CDR2 are SGHTA and FQGNSA. CDR3 bases: TGTGCCAGCAGCTCACAGGGAAGCTACACCTTC. Amino acid sequence: CASSSQGSYTF.

V usage is TRBV25-1 and J usage is TRBJ1-2, with 9 bases fitting TRBD1. With V trimmed by 4 bases and J by 4 bases, 7 bases remained unmatched. The CDR3 totals 15 residues. The germline V gene has CDR1 MGHDK and CDR2 SYGVNS. Here the CDR3 DNA reads TGTGCCAGCAGTGGGTTGGACAGGGGCGGCTATGGCTACACCTTC. It is translated as CASSGLDRGGYGYTF.

The genes are TRBV11-2 and TRBJ2-7; 11 nucleotides line up with TRBD1. Germline lookup yields CDR1 SGHAT and CDR2 FQNNGV. The CDR3 is 15 residues long. V was pared by 5 bases and J by 3 bases, with 6 bases of the junction left unmatched. CDR3 residues: CASSPGTGGIYEQYF. The CDR3 region has the DNA TGTGCCAGCAGCCCCGGGACAGGGGGAATCTACGAGCAGTACTTC.

V usage is TRBV11-3 and J usage is TRBJ1-1, with TRBD1 matching over 8 bases. J was trimmed by 0 bases and V by 5 bases; bases with no gene match: 11. The CDR3 is 17 residues long. Germline V gene lookup returns CDR1 SGHNT and CDR2 YENEEA. The CDR3 sequence is CASSQDRTGSMNTEAFF. The CDR3 nucleotides read TGTGCCAGCAGCCAGGACCGGACAGGGTCCATGAACACTGAAGCTTTCTTT.

The chain carries TRBV7-9 and TRBJ2-5; 7 bases are shared with TRBD1. The CDR3 has 17 residues. CDR1 is SEHNR, CDR2 FQNEAQ, per germline (reference sequence). With V trimmed by 3 bases and J by 5 bases, 15 bases remained unmatched. The CDR3: CASSFINRGDLEETQYF. The DNA of the CDR3 is TGTGCCAGCAGCTTCATAAACAGGGGAGATTTGGAGGAGACCCAGTACTTC.